This entry features one T cell receptor (beta chain) sequence. This specimen comes from a study of blood T cells in healthy people across ages. The V end was cut by 0 bases, the J end by 3 bases, with 12 bases between. CDR1 is LGHDT, CDR2 YNNKEL, per germline (reference sequence). The CDR3 extends over 16 amino acids. Sample-barcoded 5' priming and a J-beta primer mix drove a second PCR of roughly 6 to 12 cycles. TCRdb redid the calling of the 5' RACE reads with MiXCR, one entry per CDR3 protein. The sample records 1,100,000 or so distinct CDR3 sequences, more than 40% being singletons. The chain couples TRBV3-1 to TRBJ2-1; D is ambiguous. The receptor's source is a woman aged 55-75 years in good health. The sample comprised blood. CDR3 sequence reads: CASSQELKRFYNEQFF. The CDR3 coding sequence is TGTGCCAGCAGCCAAGAGCTTAAGAGATTCTACAATGAGCAGTTCTTC.